The 18 T cell receptor beta chains listed next were all sequenced from one sample in a study of PD-L1 blockade in urothelial cancer. Time point: pretreatment peripheral blood. Method: immunoSEQ multiplex PCR; TCRdb's copy keeps in-frame clones and lacks some. The sample lists 30,000 to 40,000 clones, roughly nine tenths occurring once. Sequencing was performed on PBMCs, taken around atezolizumab (anti-PD-L1) treatment. All receptors derive from a woman aged 60-75 years with urothelial cancer.

The sample holds one count of this clone. V is TRBV28 and J is TRBJ2-1; the match to TRBD1 covers 8 bases. V shed 4 bases and J 6 bases; nucleotides not matched to a gene: 8. The CDR3 totals 15 residues. Germline V gives CDR1 MDHEN, CDR2 SYDVKM. The DNA of the CDR3 is TGTGCCAGCAGTTCGGGACAGGATAATCTCAATGAGCAGTTCTTC. It encodes CASSSGQDNLNEQFF.

This chain joins TRBV28 and TRBJ2-5; no clear D gene. Trimming cost V 2 bases and J 2 bases, with 12 bases left between them. Germline CDR1 reads MDHEN; CDR2 reads SYDVKM. There are 15 residues in the CDR3. The chain's CDR3 is CASSLRHSSQETQYF. CDR3 DNA sequence: TGTGCCAGCAGTTTACGGCACAGCTCTCAAGAGACCCAGTACTTC.

This chain joins TRBV27 and TRBJ2-1; TRBD2 aligns across 8 bases. Germline V CDR1 and CDR2: MNHEY, SMNVEV (reference sequence). The CDR3 loop spans 15 amino acids. Trimming took 5 bases from V and 0 from J; bases not matched to a gene: 3. CDR3 DNA: TGTGCCAGCAGTACCGGGACTAGCTCCTACAATGAGCAGTTCTTC. Protein product: CASSTGTSSYNEQFF.

The chain links TRBV27 to TRBJ2-7; TRBD1 matches 10 bases. Unmatched junction bases numbered 8, after V lost 7 bases and J lost 5 bases. The CDR3 is 14 amino acids. Germline CDR1 is MNHEY and CDR2 is SMNVEV (reference sequence). Here the CDR3 reads CASKRQGAPNEQYF. CDR3 DNA: TGTGCCAGCAAGAGACAGGGGGCCCCGAACGAGCAGTACTTC.

This sequence joins TRBV6-5 and TRBJ1-4; 7 bases line up with TRBD1. V was pared by 3 bases and J by 9 bases, with 7 bases of the junction left unmatched. This CDR3 has 14 residues. Germline lookup yields CDR1 MNHEY and CDR2 SVGAGI. In DNA form, the CDR3 reads TGTGCCAGCAGTTATCTAGGGACAGAGCAAAAACTGTTTTTT. Amino acid sequence: CASSYLGTEQKLFF.

The chain is built from TRBV27 and TRBJ2-2; D is ambiguous. Looked up from germline, CDR1 is MNHEY and CDR2 is SMNVEV (reference sequence). The CDR3 sequence is 16 residues long. V lost 2 bases to trimming and J lost 2 bases, with 12 bases between them. CDR3 coding DNA: TGTGCCAGCAGTTTAGTATCTTCTAGAAACACCGGGGAGCTGTTTTTT. Its translation is CASSLVSSRNTGELFF.

The gene calls are TRBV28 and TRBJ1-2; weak D call: TRBD1 (6 bases). The CDR3 extends over 16 amino acids. The V end lost 4 bases, the J end lost 0 bases, and 15 bases lay between the germline ends. Germline loops: CDR1 MDHEN, CDR2 SYDVKM. The CDR3 DNA reads TGTGCCAGCAGTTCCTTCGACAGGACAGCTAACTATGGCTACACCTTC. Translating gives CASSSFDRTANYGYTF.

This clone was found once. This chain uses TRBV6-5 with TRBJ2-7; D unclear. Trimming removed 4 bases from V and 7 bases from J, with 11 bases in between. CDR3 length: 12 amino acids. CDR1 MNHEY and CDR2 SVGAGI come from the germline V gene. This CDR3 is CASSSGVGEQYF. The CDR3 DNA reads as TGTGCCAGCAGTTCCGGAGTCGGAGAGCAGTACTTC.

The rearrangement joins TRBV15 to TRBJ1-1; 7 bases are a match to TRBD1. Per the germline V gene, CDR1 is LNHNV and CDR2 is YYDKDF (reference sequence). Losses at the gene ends were 2 bases for V and 0 bases for J; bases not matched to a gene: 9. The CDR3 sequence is 17 residues long. As DNA, the CDR3 is TGTGCCACCAGCAGAAGACAGGGACGACTTATGAACACTGAAGCTTTCTTT. Translating gives CATSRRQGRLMNTEAFF.

V is TRBV2 and J is TRBJ1-6; D is ambiguous. Germline V lookup: CDR1 SNHLY, CDR2 FYNNEI. This CDR3 region has 16 residues. V lost 3 bases and J lost 3, with 12 bases in between. The CDR3 DNA reads TGTGCCAGCAGTGATGATCCGGTCGGCTATAATTCACCCCTCCACTTT. It is translated as CASSDDPVGYNSPLHF.

The chain combines TRBV28 with TRBJ2-7, with D possibly being TRBD2 (5 bases). The CDR3 has 16 residues. CDR1 and CDR2 (germline): MDHEN, SYDVKM. V was clipped by 7 bases and J by 0 bases, with 19 bases between them. CDR3 nucleotide sequence: TGTGCCAGCACCCCAGCCGGAGCGGAGAGCTCCTACGAGCAGTACTTC. Translation: CASTPAGAESSYEQYF. Using reference TRBV28 and TRBJ2-7 for the parts outside the CDR3, the full variable domain is DVKVTQSSRYLVKRTGEKVFLECVQDMDHENMFWYRQDPGLGLRLIYFSYDVKMKEKGDIPEGYSVSREKKERFSLILESASTNQTSMYLCASTPAGAESSYEQYFGPGTRLTVT.

The J gene is TRBJ2-7, the V gene TRBV27, with 8 bases aligning to TRBD2. V lost 7 bases and J lost 4; bases outside the gene matches: 12. CDR3 length: 15 residues. Germline V gene sequence: CDR1 MNHEY, CDR2 SMNVEV (reference sequence). CDR3 bases: TGTGCCAGCAAACCTATAGCGGGGACCGCTTACGAGCAGTACTTC. Encoded protein: CASKPIAGTAYEQYF.

This rearrangement joins TRBV11-2 to TRBJ2-7, with D possibly TRBD2 on 6 matching bases. The CDR3 is 14 residues long. In germline, CDR1 is SGHAT, CDR2 FQNNGV. The V end was cut by 6 bases, the J end by 5 bases, with 17 bases between. DNA for the CDR3: TGTGCCAGCAGTCTAACTAGTGAGCGGGACGAGCAGTACTTC. Translated, it gives CASSLTSERDEQYF.

The CDR3 reads CASSSSSTGVYSEAFF. CDR3 DNA sequence: TGTGCCAGCAGTTCAAGCTCGACAGGGGTTTATTCTGAAGCTTTCTTT. V gene TRBV28 combines with J gene TRBJ1-1, with 8 bases that match TRBD1. The CDR3 is made up of 16 amino acids. The J segment lost 6 bases and the V segment lost 4 bases, leaving 13 bases of the junction unmatched. The germline V gene has CDR1 MDHEN and CDR2 SYDVKM.

The rearrangement uses TRBV9 and TRBJ2-2; D is perhaps TRBD2 (6 bases). Germline V gene lookup returns CDR1 SGDLS and CDR2 YYNGEE. The CDR3 totals 15 residues. Trimming removed 0 bases at V and 1 base at J, with 7 bases between. The CDR3 coding sequence is TGTGCCAGCAGCGTAGCCGGGAGGAACACCGGGGAGCTGTTTTTT. Translated, it gives CASSVAGRNTGELFF.

The gene calls are TRBV11-3 and TRBJ2-2; D call uncertain. This CDR3 is built from 19 residues. Trimming stripped 0 bases from V and 0 bases from J, with 17 bases between. Looked up from germline, CDR1 is SGHNT and CDR2 is YENEEA. Here the CDR3 DNA reads TGTGCCAGCAGCTTAGATTTTCAGGCGTACACCACGAACACCGGGGAGCTGTTTTTT. It translates to CASSLDFQAYTTNTGELFF.

The chain couples TRBV2 to TRBJ1-2, with D possibly being TRBD1 (6 bases). V gave up 3 bases and J gave up 0 bases, with 20 bases separating them. The CDR3 runs 18 residues. In germline, CDR1 is SNHLY, CDR2 FYNNEI. The CDR3: CASSDRVSPTGSNYGYTF. The CDR3 nucleotides are TGTGCCAGCAGTGACAGAGTTAGCCCAACAGGGTCTAACTATGGCTACACCTTC.

The chain recombines TRBV10-3 with TRBJ2-5; maybe TRBD2 (5 bases). V dropped 0 bases and J dropped 4 bases, with 15 bases sitting between them. CDR1 ENHRY and CDR2 SYGVKD come from the germline V gene. CDR3 size: 16 residues. The CDR3 protein is CAISESGPGRAETQYF. CDR3 DNA sequence: TGTGCCATCAGTGAGTCAGGTCCGGGAAGGGCAGAGACCCAGTACTTC.